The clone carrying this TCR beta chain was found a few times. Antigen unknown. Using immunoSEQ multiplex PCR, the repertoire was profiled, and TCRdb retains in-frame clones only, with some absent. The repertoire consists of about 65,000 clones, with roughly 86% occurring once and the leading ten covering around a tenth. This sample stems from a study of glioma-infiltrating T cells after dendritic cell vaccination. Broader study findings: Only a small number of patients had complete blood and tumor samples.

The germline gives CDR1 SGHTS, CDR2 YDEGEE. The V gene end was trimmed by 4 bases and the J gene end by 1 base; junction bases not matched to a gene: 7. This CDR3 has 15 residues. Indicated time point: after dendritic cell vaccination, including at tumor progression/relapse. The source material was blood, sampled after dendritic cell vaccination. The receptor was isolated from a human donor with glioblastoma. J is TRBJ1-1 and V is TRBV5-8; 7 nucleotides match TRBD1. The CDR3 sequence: CASSVGTVQNTEAFF. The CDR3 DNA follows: TGTGCCAGCAGCGTCGGGACAGTCCAGAACACTGAAGCTTTCTTT.